The following is a TCR beta chain sequence with its context. No antigen is known for it. Sequence at one end of the junction differs from germline and may be a read error. The data originate from a study of cytomegalovirus exposure and HLA in healthy donors. At the level of the study: About 85 million unique TCR sequences came from HLA-typed donors in an early release.

This CDR3 has 16 residues. Germline lookup yields CDR1 MNHEY and CDR2 SVGAGI. PCR employed 60 Vbeta and 13 Jbeta primers. TCRdb's copy holds only in-frame clones and misses some; the assay was immunoSEQ multiplex PCR. The sample has more than 95,000 clones; approximately 78% are singletons. Whole-study findings and limits: V- and J-gene trimming of TCR beta was linked (in a later analysis) to a missense DCLRE1C variant. In a later analysis, parvovirus B19, influenza, CMV and Epstein-Barr virus appeared linked to several top co-occurrence clusters. Follow-up analysis found HLA locus-dependent TCR association rates, highest for DRB1 and lowest for HLA-C.

The sample consisted of PBMCs. This sequence was found in a woman between 35 and 50 years old in good health and CMV-seronegative. This chain joins TRBV6-5 and TRBJ2-4; 10 positions match TRBD1. CDR3 region: CASSFGQGEAKNSQYF. In nucleotides, the CDR3 is TGTGCCAGCAGTTTTGGACAGGGGGAAGCCAAAAACAGTCAGTACTTC.